Following are 28 T cell receptor beta chains from one sample sequenced in a study of T cells after yellow fever vaccination. TCRdb independently ran MiXCR on the 5' RACE reads; one entry per CDR3 protein. The table shows about 200,000 distinct CDR3 sequences, with about 3% occurring only once. This material consisted of CD4+ T cells sorted from PBMCs, taken 10 days after the yellow fever booster vaccination. These receptors were collected from a man aged 18 to 30 who received the YFV17D yellow fever vaccine.

The genes are TRBV12-3 or TRBV12-4 and TRBJ2-3; a possible D gene is TRBD2 (6 bases). V was shortened by 3 bases and J by 5 bases, with 27 bases between the two germline ends. The CDR3 is 19 residues long. The CDR3 reads CASSFRRPGTFSKGDTQYF. In DNA form, the CDR3 reads TGTGCCAGCAGTTTTAGACGTCCCGGGACTTTTTCGAAGGGAGATACGCAGTATTTT.

This clonotype was observed at least ten times. CDR3 DNA: TGTGCCAGCAGTTTGAGGGGTTTAGGGGAGACCCAGTACTTC. It yields the protein CASSLRGLGETQYF. V and J are TRBV12-3 or TRBV12-4 and TRBJ2-5, with D possibly being TRBD1 or TRBD2 (5 bases each). The CDR3 contains 14 residues. The V end lost 3 bases, the J end lost 5 bases, and 13 bases lay between the germline ends.

The CDR3 nucleotides are TGTGCCACCAGTGTTGACAGGGCCTCCCCTGGTGAGCAGTTCTTC. Its protein product is CATSVDRASPGEQFF. V is TRBV24-1 and J is TRBJ2-1, with 7 bases matching TRBD1. The CDR3 has 15 amino acids. The V and J ends lost 5 bases and 9 bases, in that order; junction bases with no gene match: 12. CDR1 and CDR2 (germline): KGHDR, SFDVKD.

In this sample, this clonotype turned up a few times. The chain carries TRBV5-6 and TRBJ1-2, with D tentatively TRBD1 (6 bases). Germline V gives CDR1 SGHDT, CDR2 YYEEEE. The CDR3 extends over 15 amino acids. V shed 1 base and J shed 5 bases, with 15 bases lying between them. Here the CDR3 reads CASSLRAGATYGYTF. CDR3 nucleotides: TGTGCCAGCAGCTTGCGGGCAGGGGCAACGTATGGCTACACCTTC.

This clonotype appeared a few times. The chain has TRBV5-1 and TRBJ2-3; 13 nucleotides agree with TRBD2. The junction had 3 bases not matched to a gene; V was cut back by 3 bases and J by 2 bases. The CDR3 sequence is 16 residues long. Looked up from germline, CDR1 is SGHRS and CDR2 is YFSETQ. CDR3 sequence: CASSWGLAGYTDTQYF. The CDR3 DNA reads TGCGCCAGCAGCTGGGGACTAGCGGGGTACACAGATACGCAGTATTTT.

This clonotype has ten or more counts. The V gene is TRBV7-2, the J gene TRBJ2-5; D is uncertain. CDR1 is SGHTA and CDR2 is FQGNSA in the germline V gene. Deletions cut 2 bases from V and 0 bases from J, with 10 bases between. This CDR3 region has 15 residues. As DNA, the CDR3 is TGTGCCAGCAGCTTAACAGCTTACTACCAAGAGACCCAGTACTTC. Residues: CASSLTAYYQETQYF.

The chain recombines TRBV10-3 with TRBJ2-2; maybe TRBD2 (6 bases). The ends were cut back, 5 bases at V and 2 bases at J, with 15 bases in the middle. The CDR3 is made up of 16 amino acids. Looked up from germline, CDR1 is ENHRY and CDR2 is SYGVKD. CDR3 nucleotides: TGTGCCATCAGTTTTGCGGGACCCGCAAACACCGGGGAGCTGTTTTTT. Its protein is CAISFAGPANTGELFF.

This clonotype has at least ten counts. This chain links TRBV5-1 with TRBJ2-3, with D tentatively TRBD1 or TRBD2 (5 bases each). Germline CDR1 is SGHRS and CDR2 is YFSETQ. The V end was cut by 3 bases, the J end by 6 bases, with 11 bases between. The CDR3 spans 13 residues. CDR3 in DNA: TGCGCCAGCAGCTGGGTGGGGGATGATACGCAGTATTTT. Encoded protein: CASSWVGDDTQYF.

This clonotype was counted at least ten times. The chain couples TRBV10-3 to TRBJ2-2, with 8 nucleotides matching TRBD2. V gave up 11 bases and J gave up 3 bases; unmatched junction bases: 5. CDR1 and CDR2 (germline): ENHRY, SYGVKD. This CDR3 contains 13 residues. The CDR3 DNA follows: TGTGCCGCCACTAGCGGCTACACCGGGGAGCTGTTTTTT. This encodes CAATSGYTGELFF.

As for this clonotype: This may be a read error, as it is one base from a much larger clone. The V and J genes are TRBV7-2 and TRBJ1-2; D gene ambiguous. Germline values: CDR1 SGHTA, CDR2 FQGNSA. V was trimmed by 6 bases and J by 4 bases, leaving 12 bases between them. This CDR3 contains 13 residues. In DNA, the CDR3 is TGTGCCAGCAGTTGCAGCAAGGGCTATGGCTACACCTTC. Protein sequence: CASSCSKGYGYTF.

The chain uses TRBV12-3 or TRBV12-4 and TRBJ2-1, with a possible D match to TRBD2 (5 bases). Trimming removed 2 bases from V and 10 bases from J, with 12 bases in between. This CDR3 is built from 13 residues. The CDR3 region has the DNA TGTGCCAGCAGTTTAAGGGCCCCGGGGGAGCAGTTCTTC. Translation: CASSLRAPGEQFF.

This clonotype was seen many times. The chain employs TRBV6-6 and TRBJ1-2; 9 nucleotides match TRBD1. Germline loops: CDR1 MNHNY, CDR2 SVGAGI (reference sequence). The CDR3 has 13 amino acids. With 7 bases clipped from V and 8 bases from J, the junction kept 8 bases outside the gene matches. CDR3 DNA: TGTGCCAGCACCAGCGGGACAGGGTTGGGCTACACCTTC. It is translated as CASTSGTGLGYTF.

There are a few counts of this clonotype. The CDR3 region has the DNA TGCGCCAGCAGCTTGGAGGTGGGAAACACCATATATTTT. Translated, it gives CASSLEVGNTIYF. V and J are TRBV5-1 and TRBJ1-3; no reliable D call. Germline lookup yields CDR1 SGHRS and CDR2 YFSETQ. Trimming cost V 0 bases and J 4 bases, with 5 bases left between them. The CDR3 runs 13 residues.

This clonotype was seen a few times. The CDR3: CASSENVKAGELFF. Here the CDR3 DNA reads TGTGCCAGCAGTGAAAACGTTAAGGCCGGGGAGCTGTTTTTT. V gene TRBV6-1 combines with J gene TRBJ2-2; D unclear. This CDR3 spans 14 amino acids. The V gene lost 2 bases and the J gene lost 6 bases, with 10 bases spanning the gap. Germline V lookup: CDR1 MNHNS, CDR2 SASEGT.

This clonotype was recorded at least ten times. The CDR3 DNA follows: TGTGCCAGCAGCGTAAGAGAGGGTTCTGAAGCTTTCTTT. Encoded protein: CASSVREGSEAFF. This chain connects TRBV9 to TRBJ1-1; no reliable D call. This CDR3 has 13 amino acids. Germline CDR1 is SGDLS and CDR2 is YYNGEE. With 1 base removed from V and 6 bases from J, the gap between germline ends came to 10 bases.

This clonotype was seen repeatedly, ten times or more. CDR3 sequence: CASSPPVVQGAGYTF. Here the CDR3 DNA reads TGTGCCAGCTCACCACCGGTGGTCCAGGGGGCTGGCTACACCTTC. This chain uses TRBV18 with TRBJ1-2; TRBD1 aligns across 8 bases. The CDR3 loop spans 15 amino acids. Germline CDR1 is KGHSH and CDR2 is LQKENI. The J segment lost 7 bases and the V segment lost 0 bases, leaving 7 bases of the junction unmatched.

This clonotype has a handful of counts. This chain connects TRBV14 to TRBJ2-1; no reliable D call. This CDR3 has 15 amino acids. In germline, CDR1 is SGHDN, CDR2 FVKESK. Trimming took off 7 bases at V and 3 bases at J, with 16 bases between the two ends. CDR3 in DNA: TGTGCCAGCAAACAGACCCGCGGCTACTACAATGAGCAGTTCTTC. Amino acid sequence: CASKQTRGYYNEQFF.

There are many counts of this clonotype. The CDR3 DNA is TGTGCCAGCAACAAACAGGTCACCGGGGAGCTGTTTTTT. It specifies CASNKQVTGELFF. The chain joins TRBV6-2 or TRBV6-3 to TRBJ2-2, with a possible D match to TRBD1 (5 bases). V was pared by 7 bases and J by 4 bases, with 10 bases between. Germline V CDR1 and CDR2: MNHEY, SVGEGT. CDR3 size: 13 residues.

There are many counts of this clonotype. V and J are TRBV2 and TRBJ2-7; 10 bases match TRBD1. This CDR3 contains 14 residues. The J segment lost 4 bases and the V segment lost 6 bases, leaving 6 bases of the junction unmatched. Germline V lookup: CDR1 SNHLY, CDR2 FYNNEI. The CDR3 loop is CASRADRGMYEQYF. The CDR3 DNA follows: TGTGCCAGCAGGGCGGACAGGGGGATGTACGAGCAGTACTTC.

This clonotype has a count of ten or more. This chain uses TRBV3-1 with TRBJ1-1; 9 nucleotides agree with TRBD1. The CDR3 length is 16 residues. J was trimmed by 11 bases and V by 2 bases; bases with no gene match: 15. CDR1 is LGHDT, CDR2 YNNKEL, per germline (reference sequence). The CDR3 coding sequence is TGTGCCAGCAGCCAAAACCTTGGGCCTTACGGGACAGGGGCTTTCTTT. It translates to CASSQNLGPYGTGAFF.

This clonotype turned up a few times. V is TRBV7-9 and J is TRBJ1-2; TRBD1 might be the D (5 bases). The germline CDR1 and CDR2 sequences are SEHNR and FQNEAQ (reference sequence). CDR3 length equals 14 residues. V lost 2 bases and J lost 6, with 13 bases in between. CDR3 loop: CASSLKGRRNGYTF. In nucleotides, the CDR3 is TGTGCCAGCAGCTTAAAGGGGCGACGGAATGGCTACACCTTC.

This chain connects TRBV28 to TRBJ1-2; 8 bases line up with TRBD1. V lost 6 bases, J lost 4 bases, and 4 bases stayed unmatched. This CDR3 is built from 13 residues. Germline loops: CDR1 MDHEN, CDR2 SYDVKM. Here the CDR3 reads CASRTGVGYGYTF. The DNA for the CDR3 is TGTGCCAGCAGGACAGGGGTTGGCTATGGCTACACCTTC.

This clonotype was counted at least ten times. This chain joins TRBV5-1 and TRBJ2-5; no clear D gene. Per germline, CDR1 SGHRS and CDR2 YFSETQ. The CDR3 spans 12 residues. V lost 4 bases and J 5 bases, leaving 9 bases between the germline ends. In DNA form, the CDR3 reads TGCGCCAGCAGCGAAATTTGGGAGACCCAGTACTTC. Translation: CASSEIWETQYF.

The rearrangement links TRBV4-1 to TRBJ1-5; D gene ambiguous. V lost 0 bases and J lost 7, with 16 bases in between. The CDR3 runs 16 residues. Germline loops: CDR1 MGHRA, CDR2 YSYEKL. CDR3 bases: TGCGCCAGCAGCCAAGACTCGGGCAGGCCCCCCCAGCCCCAGCATTTT. Translating gives CASSQDSGRPPQPQHF.

This clonotype was counted only a few times. The rearrangement links TRBV6-2 or TRBV6-3 to TRBJ2-3; possible D gene TRBD2, 7 bases. Germline V gene sequence: CDR1 MNHEY, CDR2 SVGEGT. The CDR3 totals 14 residues. V was trimmed by 4 bases and J by 8 bases, leaving 16 bases between them. CDR3 in DNA: TGTGCCAGCAGTTGGTCGGCGGGGGCATTTACGCAGTATTTT. The encoded protein is CASSWSAGAFTQYF.

Ten or more counts support this clonotype. The chain employs TRBV3-1 and TRBJ1-5; TRBD1 is a possible D gene (6 bases). This CDR3 is 15 amino acids long. Germline V gene lookup returns CDR1 LGHDT and CDR2 YNNKEL (reference sequence). The V end lost 5 bases, the J end lost 3 bases, and 14 bases lay between the germline ends. Here the CDR3 reads CASSKAQGYNQPQHF. DNA of the CDR3: TGTGCCAGCAGCAAAGCTCAGGGGTACAATCAGCCCCAGCATTTT.

In its sample, this clonotype was seen a few times. The chain couples TRBV3-1 to TRBJ2-1; D may correspond to TRBD1 or TRBD2 (6 bases each). The germline CDR1 and CDR2 sequences are LGHDT and YNNKEL (reference sequence). Trimming cost V 3 bases and J 2 bases, with 8 bases left between them. CDR3 length: 14 residues. CDR3 region: CASSQEGAYNEQFF. CDR3 nucleotides: TGTGCCAGCAGCCAGGAGGGGGCCTACAATGAGCAGTTCTTC.

This clonotype was detected a few times. V is TRBV7-9 and J is TRBJ2-7; D is possibly TRBD1 (7 bases). From germline, CDR1 is SEHNR and CDR2 FQNEAQ (reference sequence). There are 14 residues in the CDR3. Trimming cost V 4 bases and J 4 bases, with 14 bases left between them. CDR3 in amino acids: CASSSQGGLYEQYF. CDR3 sequence (DNA): TGTGCCAGCAGCTCCCAGGGGGGATTATACGAGCAGTACTTC. Full variable domain (missing parts from reference TRBV7-9 and TRBJ2-7): DTGVSQNPRHKITKRGQNVTFRCDPISEHNRLYWYRQTLGQGPEFLTYFQNEAQLEKSRLLSDRFSAERPKGSFSTLEIQRTEQGDSAMYLCASSSQGGLYEQYFGPGTRLTVT.